These 26 T cell receptor beta chains came from one sample sequenced in a study of OX40 agonist ivuxolimab in advanced cancers. The repertoire was sequenced with immunoSEQ multiplex PCR; TCRdb's copy has only in-frame clones and lacks some. The sample holds tens of thousands of clones, around 86% seen once. The sample consisted of CD4+ or CD8+ T cells sorted from blood, taken in a trial of the OX40 agonist ivuxolimab. The origin of the receptors is an adult with an advanced solid tumor such as melanoma, head and neck, liver or kidney cancer.

The DNA of the CDR3 is TGTGCCAGCAGTACACAGGGCAGTTCACCCCTCCACTTT. This encodes CASSTQGSSPLHF. The genes are TRBV6-5 and TRBJ1-6; D might be TRBD1 (6 bases). The CDR3 is made up of 13 amino acids. V was cut by 5 bases and J by 9 bases, with 11 bases left in between. CDR1 is MNHEY, CDR2 SVGAGI, per germline.

V is TRBV28 and J is TRBJ1-5; D unresolved. Germline CDR1 reads MDHEN; CDR2 reads SYDVKM. Trimming pared 8 bases from V and 5 bases from J, leaving 22 bases between. This CDR3 is built from 16 residues. CDR3 in DNA: TGTGCCAGCCGAGATGTCGATGACGGGATGTATCAGCCCCAGCATTTT. Amino acids: CASRDVDDGMYQPQHF.

This clone was seen only once. The chain joins TRBV7-8 to TRBJ2-3, with 7 bases identical to TRBD1. There are 16 residues in the CDR3. J gave up 3 bases and V 5 bases, and 11 bases lay outside the gene matches. Germline V gene data show CDR1 as SGHVS and CDR2 as FQNEAQ. Here the CDR3 DNA reads TGTGCCAGCAGCCCCATTCTCAGGGGGATAACAGATACGCAGTATTTT. This gives the protein CASSPILRGITDTQYF.

The rearrangement uses TRBV28 and TRBJ1-2; D gene uncertain. The CDR3 loop spans 12 amino acids. Trimming removed 2 bases from V and 5 bases from J, with 6 bases in between. From germline, CDR1 is MDHEN and CDR2 SYDVKM. Here the CDR3 DNA reads TGTGCCAGCAGTTTACAGCCTTATGGCTACACCTTC. Its translation is CASSLQPYGYTF.

The chain uses TRBV6-6 and TRBJ2-2; 7 positions match TRBD2. The CDR3 extends over 15 amino acids. V shed 2 bases, J shed 1 base, and the junction held 1 base outside the gene matches. Germline CDR1 and CDR2: MNHNY and SVGAGI (reference sequence). CDR3 DNA: TGTGCCAGCAGTTACACGGGGGGGAACACCGGGGAGCTGTTTTTT. Translating gives CASSYTGGNTGELFF.

The rearrangement uses TRBV30 and TRBJ1-2; D unresolved. The germline V gene has CDR1 GTSNPN and CDR2 SVGIG (reference sequence). Trimming removed 6 bases from V and 2 bases from J, with 13 bases in between. CDR3 size: 13 residues. The CDR3 DNA is TGTGCCTGCCAGCGGACCGAAAACTATGGCTACACCTTC. Translation: CACQRTENYGYTF.

The chain recombines TRBV11-3 with TRBJ1-1; D possibly corresponds to TRBD1 (5 bases). The V gene lost 5 bases and the J gene lost 1 base, with 11 bases spanning the gap. The V gene's germline CDR1 is SGHNT and CDR2 YENEEA. The CDR3 has 14 residues. CDR3 sequence (DNA): TGTGCCAGCAGCCCTTACGGGGCGAACACTGAAGCTTTCTTT. Translating gives CASSPYGANTEAFF.

Here the CDR3 DNA reads TGTGCCAGCTCACCACCCGGGCGGTTTTACGAGCAGTACGTC. Its translation: CASSPPGRFYEQYV. The genes are TRBV18 and TRBJ2-7; the D is unclear. The V end lost 0 bases, the J end lost 4 bases, and 10 bases lay between the germline ends. The V gene's germline CDR1 is KGHSH and CDR2 LQKENI. The CDR3 is 14 residues long.

The chain employs TRBV10-2 and TRBJ1-3, with 8 bases lining up with TRBD1. Trimming took 6 bases from V and 0 from J; bases not matched to a gene: 1. CDR1 is WSHSY, CDR2 SAAADI, per germline. The CDR3 loop spans 14 amino acids. This CDR3 is CASRTGASGNTIYF. The CDR3 DNA follows: TGCGCCAGCAGGACAGGGGCCTCTGGAAACACCATATATTTT.

The chain is built from TRBV19 and TRBJ1-1, with 10 bases that match TRBD1. The CDR3 extends over 16 amino acids. Germline assignment: CDR1 LNHDA and CDR2 SQIVND (reference sequence). After removal of 6 bases from V and 0 bases from J, the junction contained 7 bases not matched to a gene. The CDR3 nucleotides are TGTGCCAGTAGCCTTAGGGACAGGGGCATGAACACTGAAGCTTTCTTT. Amino acid sequence: CASSLRDRGMNTEAFF.

CDR3 protein: CASSLQGPSAQHF. The CDR3 DNA reads TGTGCCAGCAGTCTTCAGGGACCCTCGGCCCAGCATTTT. The genes are TRBV27 and TRBJ1-5, with D perhaps matching TRBD1 (5 bases). The CDR3 extends over 13 amino acids. CDR1 MNHEY and CDR2 SMNVEV come from the germline V gene (reference sequence). Trimming shortened V by 5 bases and J by 11 bases, and 16 bases separated the two germline ends.

This clone appeared a few times. This CDR3 is also generated by other DNA sequences in the sample. The V gene is TRBV5-4, the J gene TRBJ2-7; 9 bases are a match to TRBD2. This CDR3 spans 15 amino acids. With 0 bases clipped from V and 3 bases from J, the junction kept 4 bases outside the gene matches. Germline lookup yields CDR1 SGHNT and CDR2 YYREEE (reference sequence). CDR3 residues: CASSLGGLAHYEQYF. CDR3 coding DNA: TGTGCCAGCAGCTTGGGTGGACTAGCGCACTACGAGCAGTACTTC.

The chain joins TRBV19 to TRBJ2-7, with 9 bases matching TRBD2. The CDR3 spans 15 residues. V was pared by 4 bases and J by 3 bases, with 7 bases of the junction left unmatched. Germline loops: CDR1 LNHDA, CDR2 SQIVND (reference sequence). The CDR3 spells CASSTQAGGRYEQYF. Here the CDR3 DNA reads TGTGCCAGTAGTACACAAGCGGGAGGCCGCTACGAGCAGTACTTC.

DNA of the CDR3: TGCGCCAGCAGTCAACTGGGACTAGCGGGGTCCAAGAGCTCCTACAATGAGCAGTTCTTC. This gives the protein CASSQLGLAGSKSSYNEQFF. The V call is TRBV4-1, the J call TRBJ2-1; 13 bases match TRBD2. J was trimmed by 0 bases and V by 6 bases; bases with no gene match: 14. Germline V gene lookup returns CDR1 MGHRA and CDR2 YSYEKL. This CDR3 region has 20 residues.

The CDR3, as DNA: TGCGCCAGCAGTGAACCCCTAAGTGAGCAGTTCTTC. This sequence encodes CASSEPLSEQFF. The chain recombines TRBV10-1 with TRBJ2-1; D is ambiguous. V gave up 3 bases and J gave up 9 bases, with 9 bases separating them. The CDR3 is made up of 12 amino acids. The germline gives CDR1 WNHNN, CDR2 SYGVQD (reference sequence).

CDR3 amino acids: CASNRDRDEQYF. CDR3 sequence (DNA): TGTGCCAGCAACCGGGACAGGGACGAGCAGTACTTC. The gene calls are TRBV9 and TRBJ2-7, with 9 bases fitting TRBD1. The CDR3 sequence is 12 residues long. After removal of 6 bases from V and 5 bases from J, the junction contained 3 bases not matched to a gene. The germline gives CDR1 SGDLS, CDR2 YYNGEE.

The chain links TRBV29-1 to TRBJ1-5; D is unresolved. V lost 4 bases and J 4 bases, leaving 17 bases between the germline ends. This CDR3 is built from 15 residues. The germline V gene has CDR1 SQVTM and CDR2 ANQGSEA. CDR3 nucleotides: TGCAGCGTTGTAGAAGGTGGGTCTAGGAATCAGCCCCAGCATTTT. It encodes CSVVEGGSRNQPQHF.

This sequence joins TRBV5-6 and TRBJ2-6; tentatively, D is TRBD1 or TRBD2 (5 bases each). Trimming took off 2 bases at V and 3 bases at J, with 12 bases between the two ends. Looked up from germline, CDR1 is SGHDT and CDR2 is YYEEEE. CDR3 length equals 16 residues. The CDR3 loop is CASSLPLGVGANVLTF. As DNA, the CDR3 is TGTGCCAGCAGCTTACCTCTGGGGGTTGGGGCCAACGTCCTGACTTTC.

This chain connects TRBV5-5 to TRBJ1-3, with TRBD1 as a possible D gene (6 bases). V lost 0 bases to trimming and J lost 0 bases, with 7 bases between them. The CDR3 runs to 15 residues. CDR1 and CDR2 (germline): SGHKS, YYEKEE (reference sequence). The CDR3 bases are TGTGCCAGCAGCTTGGGACAGGCCTCTGGAAACACCATATATTTT. As protein: CASSLGQASGNTIYF.

This chain links TRBV10-1 with TRBJ2-2, with a weak D call TRBD2 (6 bases). Germline V gene data show CDR1 as WNHNN and CDR2 as SYGVQD (reference sequence). V lost 8 bases and J 6 bases, leaving 13 bases between the germline ends. The CDR3 totals 13 residues. For the CDR3, the DNA is TGCGCCAGCCGGGCCGGGGGTTCCGGGGAGCTGTTTTTT. This translates into CASRAGGSGELFF.

Only one count was recorded for this clone. The V and J genes are TRBV5-5 and TRBJ1-1; TRBD1 aligns across 8 bases. Germline lookup yields CDR1 SGHKS and CDR2 YYEKEE (reference sequence). CDR3 length: 17 residues. The V segment lost 3 bases and the J segment 0 bases; nucleotides outside the gene matches: 10. CDR3 coding DNA: TGTGCCAGCAGCTCGCCGAGGGACAGGAGGATGAACACTGAAGCTTTCTTT. Residues: CASSSPRDRRMNTEAFF.

The genes are TRBV11-3 and TRBJ2-7; D call uncertain. Trimming removed 2 bases from V and 1 base from J, with 18 bases in between. This CDR3 is built from 17 residues. Germline assignment: CDR1 SGHNT and CDR2 YENEEA. CDR3 in DNA: TGTGCCAGCAGCTTAATTTCGTTTAAGGAATTTTCCTACGAGCAGTACGTC. Translating gives CASSLISFKEFSYEQYV.

The genes are TRBV30 and TRBJ2-3; D gene unclear. V lost 4 bases to trimming and J lost 3 bases, with 14 bases between them. CDR3 size: 14 residues. The germline V gene has CDR1 GTSNPN and CDR2 SVGIG (reference sequence). The CDR3 here is CAWTGLVHTDTQYF. The CDR3 DNA sequence: TGTGCCTGGACCGGTCTCGTCCATACAGATACGCAGTATTTT.

CDR3 loop: CASSEGVTGANVLTF. In DNA form, the CDR3 reads TGCGCCAGCAGCGAAGGGGTAACTGGGGCCAACGTCCTGACTTTC. The V gene is TRBV5-1, the J gene TRBJ2-6, with D perhaps matching TRBD1 (5 bases). V lost 4 bases and J 2 bases, leaving 10 bases between the germline ends. The germline CDR1 and CDR2 sequences are SGHRS and YFSETQ. There are 15 residues in the CDR3.

The chain carries TRBV28 and TRBJ1-4; TRBD1 matches at 11 bases. The CDR3 is made up of 15 amino acids. V dropped 6 bases and J dropped 8; count of bases not matched to a gene: 8. Germline CDR1 reads MDHEN; CDR2 reads SYDVKM. The chain's CDR3 is CASRRGQGVGEKLFF. CDR3 bases: TGTGCCAGCAGAAGGGGACAGGGGGTAGGGGAAAAACTGTTTTTT.

The V call is TRBV6-5, the J call TRBJ2-7, with 10 bases fitting TRBD1. After removal of 4 bases from V and 4 bases from J, the junction contained 4 bases not matched to a gene. The germline V gene has CDR1 MNHEY and CDR2 SVGAGI. CDR3 length equals 14 residues. CDR3 DNA sequence: TGTGCCAGCAGTTTTAGGGACAGGGGTTACGAGCAGTACTTC. Amino acids: CASSFRDRGYEQYF.